Following are 20 T cell receptor beta chains from one sample sequenced in a study of T cell responses to AZD1222 COVID-19 vaccine. Sequencing was performed with immunoSEQ multiplex PCR; in TCRdb, only in-frame clones are kept and a portion is missing. The sample has approximately 180,000 clones; approximately 90% are singletons. The sequencing used peripheral blood, collected 28 days after the second AZD1222 dose. These receptors were obtained from an adult who received the AZD1222 COVID-19 vaccine.

The DNA of the CDR3 is TGTGCCAGCAGACGCTTTATAGGATCGGAGACCCAGTACTTC. This translates into CASRRFIGSETQYF. This sequence joins TRBV27 and TRBJ2-5; no reliable D call. The CDR3 is 14 amino acids. Germline CDR1 MNHEY, CDR2 SMNVEV (reference sequence). The V and J ends lost 6 bases and 5 bases respectively, with 16 bases between them.

The rearrangement joins TRBV14 to TRBJ2-1, with D possibly TRBD1 on 6 matching bases. The CDR3 length is 13 residues. Germline V CDR1 and CDR2: SGHDN, FVKESK. The V end was cut by 4 bases, the J end by 10 bases, with 14 bases between. In nucleotides, the CDR3 is TGTGCCAGCAGCCGGTCTGAAAGGGGGGAGCAGTTCTTC. This sequence encodes CASSRSERGEQFF. Full variable domain (outside the CDR3, taken from reference TRBV14 and TRBJ2-1): EAGVTQFPSHSVIEKGQTVTLRCDPISGHDNLYWYRRVMGKEIKFLLHFVKESKQDESGMPNNRFLAERTGGTYSTLKVQPAELEDSGVYFCASSRSERGEQFFGPGTRLTVL.

This clone was observed a few times. The chain couples TRBV11-1 to TRBJ2-1, with D possibly TRBD1 on 6 matching bases. With 5 bases removed from V and 4 bases from J, the gap between germline ends came to 9 bases. This CDR3 spans 13 amino acids. Germline values: CDR1 SGHAT, CDR2 FQDESV (reference sequence). In nucleotides, the CDR3 is TGTGCCAGCAGCAAGGACAGTTACAATGAGCAGTTCTTC. Protein: CASSKDSYNEQFF.

V usage is TRBV7-8 and J usage is TRBJ1-5; 9 bases map to TRBD1. The CDR3 extends over 16 amino acids. CDR1 is SGHVS and CDR2 is FQNEAQ in the germline V gene. V shed 1 base and J 5 bases; nucleotides not matched to a gene: 6. The CDR3 sequence is CASSLEADRGDQPQHF. The CDR3 nucleotides read TGTGCCAGCAGCTTAGAGGCGGACAGGGGCGATCAGCCCCAGCATTTT.

The chain combines TRBV27 with TRBJ1-2, with D uncertain. The CDR3 is 16 amino acids. Trimming removed 5 bases at V and 0 bases at J, with 16 bases between. Germline CDR1 and CDR2: MNHEY and SMNVEV (reference sequence). The DNA for the CDR3 is TGTGCCAGCAGTCGCGGCGGCGGGAGTTCTAACTATGGCTACACCTTC. The encoded protein is CASSRGGGSSNYGYTF.

This clone has just one count. Other DNA sequences in the sample encode the same CDR3. The V and J genes are TRBV7-8 and TRBJ2-3; D call uncertain. Germline values: CDR1 SGHVS, CDR2 FQNEAQ. CDR3 length: 14 residues. The V gene lost 0 bases and the J gene lost 1 base, with 5 bases spanning the gap. CDR3 amino acids: CASSLAGGTDTQYF. The CDR3 DNA follows: TGTGCCAGCAGCTTAGCTGGGGGCACAGATACGCAGTATTTT.

The chain has TRBV7-2 and TRBJ2-1; D is possibly TRBD1 or TRBD2 (6 bases each). The germline CDR1 and CDR2 sequences are SGHTA and FQGNSA. CDR3 length equals 15 residues. Trimming removed 5 bases from V and 6 bases from J, with 17 bases in between. The chain's CDR3 is CASSPAGGPGNEQFF. CDR3 coding DNA: TGTGCCAGCAGCCCGGCCGGGGGCCCCGGCAATGAGCAGTTCTTC.

The chain has TRBV10-3 and TRBJ2-2; TRBD2 aligns across 7 bases. CDR3 length: 15 residues. V was clipped by 6 bases and J by 4 bases; unmatched bases: 8. Germline CDR1 reads ENHRY; CDR2 reads SYGVKD. This CDR3 is CAIRAGTTLTGELFF. In DNA form, the CDR3 reads TGTGCCATCAGGGCAGGGACTACCCTCACCGGGGAGCTGTTTTTT.

V gene TRBV6-5 combines with J gene TRBJ2-3; D is perhaps TRBD2 (5 bases). Between the trimmed V and J ends, which lost 4 bases and 6 bases, there was a span of 14 bases. The CDR3 is 14 residues long. The germline V gene encodes CDR1 MNHEY and CDR2 SVGAGI. This CDR3 reads CASSSGQSGDTQYF. The DNA of the CDR3 is TGTGCCAGCAGTTCAGGCCAAAGCGGTGATACGCAGTATTTT.

This sequence joins TRBV28 and TRBJ2-7; a possible D gene is TRBD1 (6 bases). V gave up 6 bases and J gave up 4 bases, with 25 bases separating them. Germline values: CDR1 MDHEN, CDR2 SYDVKM. The CDR3 is made up of 17 amino acids. CDR3 sequence: CASSLKGRGSQGYEQYF. Here the CDR3 DNA reads TGTGCCAGCAGCTTAAAGGGCAGGGGCTCCCAGGGTTACGAGCAGTACTTC.

The chain recombines TRBV6-4 with TRBJ2-2; D is ambiguous. This CDR3 is 16 amino acids long. Germline CDR1 is MRHNA and CDR2 is SNTAGT. Trimming took 1 base from V and 0 from J, leaving 9 bases between them. The CDR3 region is CASSDLVASNTGELFF. In DNA form, the CDR3 reads TGTGCCAGCAGTGACTTGGTAGCCTCGAACACCGGGGAGCTGTTTTTT.

The V call is TRBV14, the J call TRBJ2-6; D not resolved. With 2 bases removed from V and 9 bases from J, the gap between germline ends came to 11 bases. CDR3 size: 14 residues. The germline V gene encodes CDR1 SGHDN and CDR2 FVKESK. Written as DNA, the CDR3 is TGTGCCAGCAGCCAAATCGTACCCGGCAACGTCCTGACTTTC. This gives the protein CASSQIVPGNVLTF.

This chain joins TRBV7-2 and TRBJ2-7; D call uncertain. The V gene's germline CDR1 is SGHTA and CDR2 FQGNSA. V dropped 3 bases and J dropped 4 bases, with 10 bases sitting between them. This CDR3 has 13 residues. The CDR3 DNA reads TGTGCCAGCAGCTTCGATTTTGTTTACGAGCAGTACTTC. Its protein product is CASSFDFVYEQYF.

The chain uses TRBV2 and TRBJ2-7; D possibly corresponds to TRBD1 (5 bases). V shed 9 bases and J shed 5 bases, with 20 bases lying between them. The CDR3 consists of 14 residues. Germline V lookup: CDR1 SNHLY, CDR2 FYNNEI. The chain's CDR3 is CASIGVRTHHEQYF. CDR3 sequence (DNA): TGTGCCAGTATAGGTGTCAGGACACACCACGAGCAGTACTTC.

The rearrangement joins TRBV7-2 to TRBJ2-7, with no clear D. The CDR3 is made up of 14 amino acids. Trimming stripped 6 bases from V and 0 bases from J, with 12 bases between. CDR1 and CDR2 from the germline V gene are SGHTA and FQGNSA. CDR3 sequence: CASSYGGSSYEQYF. For the CDR3, the DNA is TGTGCCAGCAGTTATGGCGGAAGCTCCTACGAGCAGTACTTC.

V gene TRBV5-6 combines with J gene TRBJ2-4; 11 bases map to TRBD2. With 4 bases clipped from V and 0 bases from J, the junction kept 6 bases outside the gene matches. Germline V lookup: CDR1 SGHDT, CDR2 YYEEEE. The CDR3 consists of 17 residues. The CDR3 nucleotides are TGTGCCAGCAGCATCATAGCGGGAGGGCTAGCCAAAAACATTCAGTACTTC. Its protein product is CASSIIAGGLAKNIQYF. Full variable domain (remainder filled in from reference TRBV5-6 and TRBJ2-4): DAGVTQSPTHLIKTRGQQVTLRCSPKSGHDTVSWYQQALGQGPQFIFQYYEEEERQRGNFPDRFSGHQFPNYSSELNVNALLLGDSALYLCASSIIAGGLAKNIQYFGAGTRLSVL.

The V and J genes are TRBV7-8 and TRBJ1-5; perhaps TRBD1 as D (6 bases). Trimming shortened V by 5 bases and J by 7 bases, and 15 bases separated the two germline ends. There are 14 residues in the CDR3. Germline V gives CDR1 SGHVS, CDR2 FQNEAQ. CDR3 sequence reads: CASSPNRVGQPQHF. As DNA, the CDR3 is TGTGCCAGCAGCCCAAACAGGGTAGGGCAGCCCCAGCATTTT.

The chain has TRBV9 and TRBJ2-2; D gene ambiguous. Trimming removed 0 bases at V and 5 bases at J, with 8 bases between. Germline V gene data show CDR1 as SGDLS and CDR2 as YYNGEE. The CDR3 runs 14 residues. The CDR3 DNA is TGTGCCAGCAGCGTAGATCAGGTGACCGGGGAGCTGTTTTTT. It specifies CASSVDQVTGELFF.

The chain recombines TRBV18 with TRBJ2-7, with D hard to call. This CDR3 contains 14 residues. From germline, CDR1 is KGHSH and CDR2 LQKENI. V lost 0 bases and J lost 3, with 9 bases in between. CDR3 in amino acids: CASSPPGSYYEQYF. Here the CDR3 DNA reads TGTGCCAGCTCACCACCGGGGTCCTACTACGAGCAGTACTTC.

J is TRBJ2-1 and V is TRBV15; 7 bases match TRBD2. Germline CDR1 reads LNHNV; CDR2 reads YYDKDF (reference sequence). V was clipped by 0 bases and J by 5 bases; unmatched bases: 1. The CDR3 consists of 14 residues. The CDR3 nucleotides read TGTGCCACCAGCAGAGACGGGGGGAACAATGAGCAGTTCTTC. It translates to CATSRDGGNNEQFF.